These 3 T cell receptor beta chains were all obtained from the same sample, sequenced in a study of metastatic and nonmetastatic thyroid tumors. TCRdb reprocessed the PCR reads via MiXCR. Among 75,000 to 95,000 clones, 9.5% to 15% were seen once, and the ten largest hold around 11%. All patients were untreated before thyroid surgery. The material sequenced was blood. The receptors were sampled from a female donor with papillary thyroid cancer or a benign thyroid nodule (not recorded which). Some clones in this sample may be carry-over from other donors' samples.

This clone has at least ten counts. The chain has TRBV5-1 and TRBJ1-6; 7 bases fit TRBD1. The CDR3 loop spans 15 amino acids. CDR1 and CDR2 (germline): SGHRS, YFSETQ. J lost 5 bases, V lost 4 bases, and 6 bases had no gene match. DNA of the CDR3: TGCGCCAGCAGCGTAGAGGGACAGAATAATTCACCCCTCCACTTT. Translated: CASSVEGQNNSPLHF. Filled out from reference TRBV5-1 and TRBJ1-6, the complete variable domain reads KAGVTQTPRYLIKTRGQQVTLSCSPISGHRSVSWYQQTPGQGLQFLFEYFSETQRNKGNFPGRFSGRQFSNSRSEMNVSTLELGDSALYLCASSVEGQNNSPLHFGNGTRLTVT.

On this clone: A much larger clone differs by one base, so this may be a read error. The chain joins TRBV29-1 to TRBJ2-1; perhaps D is TRBD1 or TRBD2 (5 bases each). The CDR3 is 15 amino acids. The germline CDR1 and CDR2 sequences are SQVTM and ANQGSEA. Trimming left V 6 bases short and J 1 base short, with 16 bases between. DNA of the CDR3: TGCAGCGTATATTTGGGGGTTGAGTCCTACAATGAGCAGTTCTTC. It codes for CSVYLGVESYNEQFF.

Note on this clone: A much larger clone lies a single base off, so this may be a read error. Other DNA sequences within the sample encode an identical CDR3. The rearrangement uses TRBV7-9 and TRBJ1-2; D gene unclear. CDR1 and CDR2 from the germline V gene are SEHNR and FQNEAQ (reference sequence). The CDR3 consists of 13 residues. The V and J ends lost 3 bases and 2 bases respectively, with 7 bases between them. CDR3 in amino acids: CASSFDHNYGYTF. Here the CDR3 DNA reads TGTGCCAGCAGCTTTGACCACAACTATGGCTACACCTTC.